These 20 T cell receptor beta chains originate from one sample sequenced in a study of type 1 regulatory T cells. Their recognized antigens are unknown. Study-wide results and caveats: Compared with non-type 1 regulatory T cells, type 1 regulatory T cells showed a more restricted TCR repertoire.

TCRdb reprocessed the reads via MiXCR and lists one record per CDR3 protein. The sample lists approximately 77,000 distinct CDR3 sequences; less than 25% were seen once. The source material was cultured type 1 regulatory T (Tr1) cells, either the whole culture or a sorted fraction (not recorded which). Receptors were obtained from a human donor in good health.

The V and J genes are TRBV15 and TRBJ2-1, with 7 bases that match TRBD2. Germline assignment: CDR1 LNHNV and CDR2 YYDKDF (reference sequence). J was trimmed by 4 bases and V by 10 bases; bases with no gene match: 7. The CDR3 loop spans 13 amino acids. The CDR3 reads CAIRGSGYNEQFF. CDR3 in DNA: TGTGCCATTCGGGGTAGCGGGTACAATGAGCAGTTCTTC.

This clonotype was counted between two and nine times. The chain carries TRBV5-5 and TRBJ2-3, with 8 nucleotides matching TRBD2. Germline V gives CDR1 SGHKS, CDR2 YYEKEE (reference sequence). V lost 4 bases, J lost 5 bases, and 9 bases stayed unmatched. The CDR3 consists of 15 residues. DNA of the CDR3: TGTGCCAGCAGCCCCACCGGGCTAGCGGGAGATACGCAGTATTTT. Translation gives CASSPTGLAGDTQYF.

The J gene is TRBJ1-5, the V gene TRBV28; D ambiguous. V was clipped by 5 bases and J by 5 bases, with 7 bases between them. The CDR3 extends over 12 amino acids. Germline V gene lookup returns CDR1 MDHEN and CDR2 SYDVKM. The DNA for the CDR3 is TGTGCCAGCAGTCCCCCCTATCAGCCCCAGCATTTT. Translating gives CASSPPYQPQHF.

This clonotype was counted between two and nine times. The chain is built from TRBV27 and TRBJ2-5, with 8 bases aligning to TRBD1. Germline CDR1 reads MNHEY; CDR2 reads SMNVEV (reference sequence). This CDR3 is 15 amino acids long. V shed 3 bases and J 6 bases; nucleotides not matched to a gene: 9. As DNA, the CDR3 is TGTGCCAGCAGTTTTACTGGACAGGGTGTAAAGACCCAGTACTTC. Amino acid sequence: CASSFTGQGVKTQYF.

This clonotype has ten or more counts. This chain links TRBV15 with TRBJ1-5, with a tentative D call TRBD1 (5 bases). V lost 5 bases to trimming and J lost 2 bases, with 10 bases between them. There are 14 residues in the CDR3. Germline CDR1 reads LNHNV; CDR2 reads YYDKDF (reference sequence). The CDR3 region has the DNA TGTGCCACCAGCTTTGGAGGGGGCAATCAGCCCCAGCATTTT. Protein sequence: CATSFGGGNQPQHF.

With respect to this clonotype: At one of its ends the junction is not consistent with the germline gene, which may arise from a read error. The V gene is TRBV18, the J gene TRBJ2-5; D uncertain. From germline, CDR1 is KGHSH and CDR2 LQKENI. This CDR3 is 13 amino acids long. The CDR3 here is CASSPDSQETRYF. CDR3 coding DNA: TGTGCCAGCTCACCTGACTCGCAAGAGACCCGGTACTTC.

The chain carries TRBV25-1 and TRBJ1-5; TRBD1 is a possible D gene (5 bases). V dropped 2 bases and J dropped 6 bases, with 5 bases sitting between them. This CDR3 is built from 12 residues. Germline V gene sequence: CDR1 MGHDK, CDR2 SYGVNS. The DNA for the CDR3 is TGTGCCAGCAGTGAAACAGGTCAGCCCCAGCATTTT. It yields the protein CASSETGQPQHF.

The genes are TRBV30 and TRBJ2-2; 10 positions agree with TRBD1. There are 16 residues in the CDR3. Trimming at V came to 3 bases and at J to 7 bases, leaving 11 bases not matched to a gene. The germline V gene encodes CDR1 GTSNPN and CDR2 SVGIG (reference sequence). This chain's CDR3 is CAWSLGQGVVRGELFF. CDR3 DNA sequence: TGTGCCTGGAGCCTTGGACAGGGGGTAGTTCGCGGGGAGCTGTTTTTT.

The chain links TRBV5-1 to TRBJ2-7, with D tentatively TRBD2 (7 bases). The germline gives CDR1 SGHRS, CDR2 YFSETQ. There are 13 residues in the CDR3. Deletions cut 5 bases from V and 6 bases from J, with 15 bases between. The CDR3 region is CASRAGAGGEQYF. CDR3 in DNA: TGCGCCAGCAGGGCGGGGGCTGGTGGCGAGCAGTACTTC.

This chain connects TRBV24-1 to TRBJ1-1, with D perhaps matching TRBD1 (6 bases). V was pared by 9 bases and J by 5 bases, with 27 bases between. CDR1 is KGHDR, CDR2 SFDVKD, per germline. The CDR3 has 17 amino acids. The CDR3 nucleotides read TGTGCCACCGGCCGGCTGACAGGCCTACATAAGGGGACTGAAGCTTTCTTT. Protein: CATGRLTGLHKGTEAFF.

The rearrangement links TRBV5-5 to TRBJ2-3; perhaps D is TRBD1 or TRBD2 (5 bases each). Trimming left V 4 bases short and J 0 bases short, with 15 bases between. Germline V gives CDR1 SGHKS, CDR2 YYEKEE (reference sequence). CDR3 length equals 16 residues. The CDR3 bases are TGTGCCAGCAGCCTAGCAAGGACAACCAGCACAGATACGCAGTATTTT. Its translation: CASSLARTTSTDTQYF.

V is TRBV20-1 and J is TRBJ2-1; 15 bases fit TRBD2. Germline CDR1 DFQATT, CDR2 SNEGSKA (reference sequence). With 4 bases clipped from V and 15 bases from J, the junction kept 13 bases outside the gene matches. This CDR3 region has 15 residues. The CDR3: CSAIRIGTSGRSGFF. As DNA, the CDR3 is TGCAGTGCTATCCGTATCGGGACTAGCGGGAGGTCGGGGTTCTTC.

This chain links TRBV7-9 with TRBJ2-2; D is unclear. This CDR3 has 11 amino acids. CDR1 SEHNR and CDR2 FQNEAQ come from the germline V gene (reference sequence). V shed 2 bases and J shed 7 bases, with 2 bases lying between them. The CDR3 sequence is CASSLNGELFF. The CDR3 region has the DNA TGTGCCAGCAGCTTAAACGGGGAGCTGTTTTTT.

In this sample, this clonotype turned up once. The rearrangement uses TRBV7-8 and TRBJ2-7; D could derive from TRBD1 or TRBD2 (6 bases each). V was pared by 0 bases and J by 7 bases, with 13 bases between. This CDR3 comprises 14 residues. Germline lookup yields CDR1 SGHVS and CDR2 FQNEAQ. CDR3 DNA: TGTGCCAGCAGCTTAGCTCCGGGGGCGCGGGAGCAGTACTTC. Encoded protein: CASSLAPGAREQYF.

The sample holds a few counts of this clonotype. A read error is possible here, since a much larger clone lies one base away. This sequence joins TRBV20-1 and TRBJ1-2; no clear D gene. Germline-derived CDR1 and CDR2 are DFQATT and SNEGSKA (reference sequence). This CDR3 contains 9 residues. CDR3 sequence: CSTSHGYTF. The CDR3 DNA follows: TGCAGTACTAGTCATGGCTACACCTTC.

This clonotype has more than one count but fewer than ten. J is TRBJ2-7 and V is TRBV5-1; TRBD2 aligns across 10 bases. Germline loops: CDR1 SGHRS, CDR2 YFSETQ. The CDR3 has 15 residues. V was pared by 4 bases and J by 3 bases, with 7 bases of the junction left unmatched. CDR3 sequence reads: CASSEATSGIYEQYF. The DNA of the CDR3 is TGCGCCAGCAGCGAGGCAACTAGCGGGATCTACGAGCAGTACTTC.

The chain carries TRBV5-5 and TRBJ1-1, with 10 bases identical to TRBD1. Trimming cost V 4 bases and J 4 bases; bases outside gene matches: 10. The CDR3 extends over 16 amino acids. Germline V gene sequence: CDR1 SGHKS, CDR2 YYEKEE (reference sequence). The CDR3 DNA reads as TGTGCCAGCAGCCCTCGTGGGACAGGGGTGGGCACTGAAGCTTTCTTT. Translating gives CASSPRGTGVGTEAFF.

The chain's CDR3 is CASSLLAGGRPEQFF. As DNA, the CDR3 is TGTGCCAGCAGCTTACTAGCGGGAGGGCGTCCTGAGCAGTTCTTC. The V call is TRBV11-1, the J call TRBJ2-1; 12 bases fit TRBD2. J gave up 9 bases and V 2 bases, and 5 bases lay outside the gene matches. This CDR3 region has 15 residues. CDR1 is SGHAT, CDR2 FQDESV, per germline (reference sequence).

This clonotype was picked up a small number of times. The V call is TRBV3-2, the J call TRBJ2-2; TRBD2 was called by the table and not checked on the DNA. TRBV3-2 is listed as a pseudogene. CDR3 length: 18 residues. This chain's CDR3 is CASSPLGLAGGWTGELFF. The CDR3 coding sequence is TGTGCCAGCAGCCCACTAGGACTAGCGGGAGGATGGACCGGGGAGCTGTTTTTT.

CDR3 loop: CASSLGQLQETQYF. The CDR3 DNA follows: TGCGCCAGCAGCTTAGGACAGCTACAAGAGACCCAGTACTTC. The genes are TRBV5-1 and TRBJ2-5; D perhaps matches TRBD1 (6 bases). This CDR3 contains 14 residues. Germline V gene sequence: CDR1 SGHRS, CDR2 YFSETQ. Trimming shortened V by 2 bases and J by 2 bases, and 10 bases separated the two germline ends.